This T cell receptor (beta chain) was captured by sequencing in a study of low-dose radiotherapy and immunotherapy resistance in tumors. This clonotype occurred many times. Amplification, which lasted around 20 PCR cycles, used a constant-region primer and V-primer adapter to amplify TCRs. TCRdb reanalysed the reads using MiXCR and keeps one entry per CDR3 protein. The sample records tens of thousands of distinct CDR3 sequences, roughly a third being singletons. Time point here: after trial treatment. Treatment meaning: LDRT plus nivolumab, ipilimumab, low-dose cyclophosphamide and aspirin (RACIN trial). The material was PBMCs, obtained after low-dose radiotherapy plus immunotherapy. The receptor was isolated from a male donor with rectosigmoid adenocarcinoma.

CDR3 bases: TGTGCCAGCAGTGAACTAGCGGGGGGGGGTGAGACCCAGTACTTC. Protein product: CASSELAGGGETQYF. The V call is TRBV6-1, the J call TRBJ2-5; 12 bases align to TRBD2. Losses at the gene ends were 2 bases for V and 5 bases for J; bases not matched to a gene: 3. Looked up from germline, CDR1 is MNHNS and CDR2 is SASEGT. This CDR3 is built from 15 residues.